This T cell receptor beta chain was found in a study of cytomegalovirus exposure and HLA in healthy donors. PCR amplification relied on 60 Vbeta primers (plus 13 Jbeta primers). Sequenced by immunoSEQ multiplex PCR; TCRdb stores in-frame clones only, minus some. The table shows about 150,000 clones, with around 75% occurring only once. Overall study results and limits: About 87% or about 30% of the time was how often most TCR beta V segments were productive, according to an earlier analysis.

A note on this clone: Antigen unknown.

V was cut by 1 base and J by 2 bases, with 13 bases left in between. The length of the CDR3 is 16 residues. Germline V gene lookup returns CDR1 SGHTA and CDR2 FQGNSA. The specimen was PBMCs. V is TRBV7-2 and J is TRBJ2-3; possibly TRBD2 for D (6 bases). The receptor comes from a male donor in good health and CMV-seronegative. CDR3 protein: CASSLGAGSLTDTQYF. Here the CDR3 DNA reads TGTGCCAGCAGCTTAGGGGCGGGGTCCCTCACAGATACGCAGTATTTT.